This T cell receptor (beta chain) was identified during a study of blood T cell repertoires in COVID-19. About the research overall: T cells, B-cell-depleted T cells, or PBMCs provided the cDNA or gDNA that served as material.

V was trimmed by 3 bases and J by 12 bases, leaving 14 bases between them. CDR3 length equals 13 residues. Per the germline V gene, CDR1 is MNHNS and CDR2 is SASEGT. As handled by the study authors: Reference gene primer amplification in the assay estimated nucleated cell counts. Produced via immunoSEQ multiplex PCR; TCRdb's table is partial and in-frame only. The D gene and trimming were derived from the DNA, and the V and J assignments and clone size from that table. Altogether a few hundred thousand clones are present, about 83% being singletons, with the ten largest covering 6.5% to 9%. The V call is TRBV6-1, the J call TRBJ1-4; maybe TRBD1 (6 bases). Input material: peripheral blood. The receptor comes from a woman in her 50s with acute or convalescent COVID-19. CDR3 in amino acids: CASSEPGVRELFF. CDR3 sequence (DNA): TGTGCCAGCAGTGAGCCAGGGGTTAGAGAACTGTTTTTT.